This T cell receptor beta chain is drawn from a study of blood T cells in healthy people across ages. In the case of this clonotype: Its antigen is as yet unknown.

The second PCR ran 7 to 11 cycles with a sample-barcoded 5' primer and J-beta primers. Tags on each cDNA molecule came from a template-switch adaptor with 12 random nucleotides. One entry per CDR3 protein, called by TCRdb with MiXCR from the 5' RACE reads. The sample yields about 600,000 distinct CDR3 sequences, 40% to 50% seen once. CDR1 and CDR2 from the germline V gene are SGDLS and YYNGEE. This CDR3 is built from 14 residues. V was trimmed by 4 bases and J by 7 bases, leaving 18 bases between them. Donors were systemically healthy Caucasian individuals from Russia aged roughly 6 to 95 years. The study's findings and limits: Naive T cell percentage showed a strong correlation with the diversity of TCR beta.

Sequencing was carried out using blood. This TCR was recovered from an elderly man in good health. This sequence joins TRBV9 and TRBJ2-7, with D uncertain. CDR3 amino acids: CASSPLTFYNEQYF. The CDR3 coding sequence is TGTGCCAGCAGCCCCCTGACTTTCTACAATGAGCAGTACTTC.